Listed here are 14 T cell receptor beta chains from one sample, sequenced in a study of Tregs in tolerant kidney transplant recipients (dated by TCRdb to between 2017 and 2020). Library construction relied on the immunoSEQ multiplex PCR assay. As stored in TCRdb, this immuneACCESS dataset retains in-frame rearrangements with V and J assigned. A fraction of the clones does not appear; measured against another copy, unresolved V genes explain less than half of the discrepancy, and the remainder lacks a known reason. In all, the sample holds about 52,000 clones, and about nine tenths of those were seen once. The top ten clones comprise roughly 15% of the sample. Related donors were used in the transplants with nonmyeloablative bone marrow transplantation, and mixed chimerism was transient in the human trials. The sequencing used CD8+ T cells from blood (PBMCs), collected 24 months after the transplant. All receptors come from a human patient who received a combined kidney and bone marrow transplant. Following a transplant, some T lymphocytes may have been derived from the graft donor.

This clone was seen only a few times. The rearrangement links TRBV6-5 to TRBJ2-7; TRBD1 matches 10 bases. Per germline, CDR1 MNHEY and CDR2 SVGAGI. The CDR3 runs to 13 residues. The V segment lost 2 bases and the J segment 6 bases; nucleotides outside the gene matches: 1. The CDR3 loop reads CASSYDRGLEQYF. The CDR3 DNA sequence: TGTGCCAGCAGTTACGACAGGGGGCTCGAGCAGTACTTC.

This chain uses TRBV19 with TRBJ2-3; no clear D gene. V lost 3 bases and J lost 0, with 16 bases in between. The CDR3 is made up of 17 amino acids. Germline V gene sequence: CDR1 LNHDA, CDR2 SQIVND (reference sequence). This CDR3 reads CASSIGLVAASTDTQYF. For the CDR3, the DNA is TGTGCCAGTAGTATCGGTCTAGTAGCCGCTAGCACAGATACGCAGTATTTT.

This chain links TRBV30 with TRBJ2-7; TRBD2 aligns across 9 bases. Per germline, CDR1 GTSNPN and CDR2 SVGIG (reference sequence). CDR3 length: 12 residues. V lost 5 bases to trimming and J lost 5 bases; unmatched junction nucleotides: 4. The CDR3 protein is CAWDSGGDEQYF. The CDR3 nucleotides are TGTGCCTGGGATAGCGGGGGAGACGAGCAGTACTTC. Filled out from reference TRBV30 and TRBJ2-7, the complete variable domain reads SQTIHQWPATLVQPVGSPLSLECTVEGTSNPNLYWYRQAAGRGLQLLFYSVGIGQISSEVPQNLSASRPQDRQFILSSKKLLLSDSGFYLCAWDSGGDEQYFGPGTRLTVT.

The chain couples TRBV4-3 to TRBJ1-4, with TRBD1 as a possible D gene (5 bases). The CDR3 contains 17 residues. Germline assignment: CDR1 LGHNA and CDR2 YSLEER. Trimming stripped 0 bases from V and 0 bases from J, with 11 bases between. The DNA of the CDR3 is TGCGCCAGCAGCCAAGATCGGCAGGGCCCAACTAATGAAAAACTGTTTTTT. Residues: CASSQDRQGPTNEKLFF.

This clone is a singleton in its sample. V gene TRBV10-3 combines with J gene TRBJ1-1; 8 bases agree with TRBD1. Per the germline V gene, CDR1 is ENHRY and CDR2 is SYGVKD. The CDR3 extends over 11 amino acids. Trimming took 6 bases from V and 9 from J; bases not matched to a gene: 3. The CDR3 here is CAIRTGVQAFF. CDR3 in DNA: TGTGCCATCAGGACAGGGGTTCAAGCTTTCTTT.

This chain connects TRBV11-3 to TRBJ1-1; D ambiguous. This CDR3 has 14 amino acids. Trimming shortened V by 2 bases and J by 1 base, and 8 bases separated the two germline ends. Germline CDR1 SGHNT, CDR2 YENEEA. Here the CDR3 reads CASSLMSTNTEAFF. CDR3 DNA: TGTGCCAGCAGCTTAATGAGTACGAACACTGAAGCTTTCTTT.

V gene TRBV28 combines with J gene TRBJ1-1; no reliable D call. The CDR3 is 11 residues long. V lost 0 bases and J lost 8, with 4 bases in between. The germline CDR1 and CDR2 sequences are MDHEN and SYDVKM. DNA for the CDR3: TGTGCCAGCAGTTTATGGAGCGAAGCTTTCTTT. This translates into CASSLWSEAFF.

This chain joins TRBV7-3 and TRBJ1-1; weak D call: TRBD1 (5 bases). The germline V gene encodes CDR1 SGHTA and CDR2 FQGTGA. The V end was cut by 3 bases, the J end by 0 bases, with 17 bases between. The CDR3 runs 17 residues. The chain's CDR3 is CASSLGSSGGLNTEAFF. CDR3 nucleotides: TGTGCCAGCAGCTTGGGTTCGTCGGGGGGTTTGAACACTGAAGCTTTCTTT.

The table lists this clone with a few counts. The gene calls are TRBV27 and TRBJ2-7; TRBD2 matches 9 bases. With V trimmed by 4 bases and J by 4 bases, 8 bases remained unmatched. The germline V gene has CDR1 MNHEY and CDR2 SMNVEV (reference sequence). The CDR3 runs 15 residues. The CDR3 here is CASSSYGTSWYEQYF. CDR3 sequence (DNA): TGTGCCAGCAGTTCATACGGGACTAGCTGGTACGAGCAGTACTTC.

This clone was picked up one time. The rearrangement joins TRBV7-9 to TRBJ2-3; TRBD1 is a possible D gene (6 bases). This CDR3 is 18 amino acids long. Trimming removed 1 base at V and 2 bases at J, with 19 bases between. The germline V gene has CDR1 SEHNR and CDR2 FQNEAQ (reference sequence). This chain's CDR3 is CASSLVGAGEFSTDTQYF. CDR3 nucleotides: TGTGCCAGCAGCTTAGTAGGGGCAGGGGAATTTTCCACAGATACGCAGTATTTT.

This chain connects TRBV6-1 to TRBJ2-3; perhaps TRBD2 as D (6 bases). The ends were cut back, 0 bases at V and 10 bases at J, with 14 bases in the middle. The germline V gene has CDR1 MNHNS and CDR2 SASEGT. CDR3 length: 14 amino acids. The CDR3 sequence: CASSEASTSYSQYF. The DNA for the CDR3 is TGTGCCAGCAGTGAAGCGAGTACTAGCTACTCGCAGTATTTT.

V is TRBV7-3 and J is TRBJ2-5, with 8 bases lining up with TRBD1. This CDR3 contains 15 residues. Germline V CDR1 and CDR2: SGHTA, FQGTGA. Unmatched junction bases numbered 7, after V lost 5 bases and J lost 2 bases. CDR3 in DNA: TGTGCCAGCAGCCTAGGACAGGGAGATCAAGAGACCCAGTACTTC. This gives the protein CASSLGQGDQETQYF.

This sequence joins TRBV30 and TRBJ1-1; D not resolved. The germline V gene encodes CDR1 GTSNPN and CDR2 SVGIG (reference sequence). V was trimmed by 3 bases and J by 0 bases, leaving 14 bases between them. CDR3 size: 15 residues. In DNA form, the CDR3 reads TGTGCCTGGAGACCTCCTCGGGGTGTGAACACTGAAGCTTTCTTT. Protein: CAWRPPRGVNTEAFF.

This chain uses TRBV29-1 with TRBJ2-7, with 11 bases aligning to TRBD1. Germline CDR1 reads SQVTM; CDR2 reads ANQGSEA. The CDR3 is made up of 14 amino acids. J lost 4 bases, V lost 3 bases, and 5 bases had no gene match. The CDR3, as DNA: TGCAGCGTTGATACCGGGACAGGGGGTTACGAGCAGTACTTC. Translated: CSVDTGTGGYEQYF.